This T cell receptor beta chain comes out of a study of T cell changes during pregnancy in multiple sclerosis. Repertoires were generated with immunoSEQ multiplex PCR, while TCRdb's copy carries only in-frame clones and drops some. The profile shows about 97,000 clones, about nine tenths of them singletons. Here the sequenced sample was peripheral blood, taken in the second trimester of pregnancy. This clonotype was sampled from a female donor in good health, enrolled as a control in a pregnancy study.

The DNA of the CDR3 is TGTGCCAGCTCAGAAGACCCAGGGACAGGGCATTTT. It codes for CASSEDPGTGHF. The chain uses TRBV18 and TRBJ1-5; 8 positions match TRBD1. The CDR3 spans 12 residues. V gave up 5 bases and J gave up 15 bases; unmatched junction bases: 9. The germline CDR1 and CDR2 sequences are KGHSH and LQKENI.